The rows below give T cell receptor beta chains drawn from one sample of a study of blood T cell repertoires in COVID-19. Profiling relied on immunoSEQ multiplex PCR, and the TCRdb table lists in-frame clones only, not all of them. The table has approximately 77,000 clones, 88% seen once; the top ten hold 6.5% to 8.5%. The sample consisted of peripheral blood. Every receptor here comes from an elderly woman with acute or convalescent COVID-19. Both conserved end residues are part of each CDR3. Fields, in order: V gene, D gene, clone size, J gene, CDR3 DNA, CDR3 protein. D genes are given only for firm matches. Clone size, where shown, is once, few, many, or a class for clones that have expanded.

>TRBV14|-|-|TRBJ1-3
TGTGCCAGCAGCCAGGTCAGAGGGCTCTCTGGAAACACCATATATTTT
CASSQVRGLSGNTIYF
>TRBV5-5|TRBD1|-|TRBJ1-2
TGTGCCAGCAGCTCCGGGACAGGGGTTAACTATGGCTACACCTTC
CASSSGTGVNYGYTF
>TRBV5-1|-|-|TRBJ2-2
TGCGCCAGCAGCTTGGCCGCAGGGGCGAACACCGGGGAGCTGTTTTTT
CASSLAAGANTGELFF
>TRBV28|TRBD1|-|TRBJ1-2
TGTGCCAGCAGTTCGGGACAGGGGACTGATGGCTACACCTTC
CASSSGQGTDGYTF
>TRBV7-5|-|-|TRBJ1-1
TGTGCCAGAAGCCCTGGGACAAAAGGGAGTAGGACTGAAGCTTTCTTT
CARSPGTKGSRTEAFF
>TRBV11-2|TRBD1|-|TRBJ2-2
TGTGCCAGCAGCTCGGGGACAGGAAACACCGGGGAGCTGTTTTTT
CASSSGTGNTGELFF
>TRBV5-1|TRBD1|-|TRBJ2-7
TGCGCCAGCAGCGTGGACAGGTGGTACGAGCAGTACTTC
CASSVDRWYEQYF
>TRBV3-1/TRBV3-2|TRBD1|once|TRBJ1-3
TGTGCCAGCAGCCTGGATGACAGGGCTGGAAACACCATATATTTT
CASSLDDRAGNTIYF
>TRBV6-6|-|-|TRBJ1-6
TGTGCCAGCAGTCGACCCCCAGGGGACCACTATAATTCACCCCTCCACTTT
CASSRPPGDHYNSPLHF
>TRBV27|-|-|TRBJ1-2
TGTGCCAGCAAAGGAGCTGGGGGCTACACCTTC
CASKGAGGYTF
>TRBV6-5|-|-|TRBJ1-1
TGTGCCAGCAGTTACGGCAGTCAAAACACTGAAGCTTTCTTT
CASSYGSQNTEAFF
>TRBV3-1/TRBV3-2|-|-|TRBJ2-1
TGTGCCAGCAGCCAAGGGGGATGGGGGGAGATGGGTTTCGATGAGCAGTTCTTC
CASSQGGWGEMGFDEQFF
>TRBV2|TRBD2|-|TRBJ2-3
TGTGCCAGCAGTGAAGCAGTAGCGGGGGGGCGGACAGATACGCAGTATTTT
CASSEAVAGGRTDTQYF
>TRBV7-2|TRBD2|-|TRBJ2-1
TGTGCCAGCAGCTCGACTAGCGGGAGGGCCAATGAGCAGTTCTTC
CASSSTSGRANEQFF
>TRBV29-1|TRBD1|-|TRBJ1-1
TGCAGCGTTCTGGAGGGGGCGAGGACTGAAGCTTTCTTT
CSVLEGARTEAFF
>TRBV29-1|-|-|TRBJ2-3
TGCAGCGTTGTGGTCGGGGCAGATACGCAGTATTTT
CSVVVGADTQYF
>TRBV6-5|-|-|TRBJ2-1
TGTGCCAGCAGTTCTGGGGTAGCGGCCCCTTACAATGAGCAGTTCTTC
CASSSGVAAPYNEQFF
>TRBV6-6|-|-|TRBJ2-5
TGTGCCAGCAGTCAAACTAGAGAGACCCAGTACTTC
CASSQTRETQYF
>TRBV2|-|-|TRBJ1-2
TGTGCCAGCAGGATATTGACAGGCTCTTACACCTTC
CASRILTGSYTF
>TRBV5-1|-|-|TRBJ2-2
TGCGCCAGCAGCTTGATACCGGGACAGAACACCGGGGAGCTGTTTTTT
CASSLIPGQNTGELFF
>TRBV7-9|TRBD1|once|TRBJ1-2
TGTGCCAGCAGCTCTCAGGGGGCAGGGGGCTATGGCTACACCTTC
CASSSQGAGGYGYTF
>TRBV25-1|-|-|TRBJ1-3
TGTGCCAGCAGTGAAAGGAGAGACTCTGGAAACACCATATATTTT
CASSERRDSGNTIYF
>TRBV12-3/TRBV12-4|-|-|TRBJ2-1
TGTGCCAGCCTGTCAAGAGGGTACAATGAGCAGTTCTTC
CASLSRGYNEQFF
>TRBV18|-|-|TRBJ2-6
TGTGCCAGCTCTCTAAGATCAGGGGTAGGAGACTCTGGGGCCAACGTCCTGACTTTC
CASSLRSGVGDSGANVLTF
>TRBV11-2|TRBD1|-|TRBJ2-2
TGTGCCAGCAGCCTCAGGGGGTCGACGAACACCGGGGAGCTGTTTTTT
CASSLRGSTNTGELFF
>TRBV7-2|TRBD1|-|TRBJ1-3
TGTGCCAGCAGCTCCAACAGGGGCCCAAGCTCTGGAAACACCATATATTTT
CASSSNRGPSSGNTIYF
>TRBV18|-|-|TRBJ1-5
TGTGCCAGCTCACCACAGGGAGGGTCACAGCCCCAGCATTTT
CASSPQGGSQPQHF
>TRBV27|-|-|TRBJ1-2
TGTGCCAGCAGTTTCCGGAGGGCCACCTATGGCTACACCTTC
CASSFRRATYGYTF
>TRBV5-4|-|-|TRBJ1-2
TGTGCCAGCAGCCCATTGACGGGTTTCTATGGCTACACCTTC
CASSPLTGFYGYTF
>TRBV5-6|TRBD1|-|TRBJ1-6
TGTGCCAGCAGCCCGGAGACAGGGGTGAATTCACCCCTCCACTTT
CASSPETGVNSPLHF
>TRBV6-2/TRBV6-3|-|-|TRBJ2-7
TGTGCCAGCAGTCTTCGGGCCTACGAGCAGTACTTC
CASSLRAYEQYF
>TRBV7-3|TRBD2|-|TRBJ2-2
TGTGCCAGCAGCCCCGCCCCGGGAGGTACCGGGGAGCTGTTTTTT
CASSPAPGGTGELFF